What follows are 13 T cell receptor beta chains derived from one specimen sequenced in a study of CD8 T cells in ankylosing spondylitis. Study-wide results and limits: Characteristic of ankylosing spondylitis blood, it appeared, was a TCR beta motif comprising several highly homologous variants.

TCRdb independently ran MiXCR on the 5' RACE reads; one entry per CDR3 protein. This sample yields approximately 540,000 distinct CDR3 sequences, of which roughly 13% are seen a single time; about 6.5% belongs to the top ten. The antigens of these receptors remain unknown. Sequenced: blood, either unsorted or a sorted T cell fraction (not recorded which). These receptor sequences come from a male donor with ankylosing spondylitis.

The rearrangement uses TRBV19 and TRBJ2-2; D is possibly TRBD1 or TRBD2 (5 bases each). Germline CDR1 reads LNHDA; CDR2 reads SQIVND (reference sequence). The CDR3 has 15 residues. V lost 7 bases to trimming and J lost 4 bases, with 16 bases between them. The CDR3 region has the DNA TGTGCCAGTATCTCCGGGACGGTAGGCACCGGGGAGCTGTTTTTT. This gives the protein CASISGTVGTGELFF.

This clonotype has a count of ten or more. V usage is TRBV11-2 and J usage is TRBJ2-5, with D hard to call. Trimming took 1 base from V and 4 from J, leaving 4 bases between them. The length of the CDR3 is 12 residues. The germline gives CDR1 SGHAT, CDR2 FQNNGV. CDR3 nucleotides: TGTGCCAGCAGCTTAGCGGCAGAGACCCAGTACTTC. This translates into CASSLAAETQYF.

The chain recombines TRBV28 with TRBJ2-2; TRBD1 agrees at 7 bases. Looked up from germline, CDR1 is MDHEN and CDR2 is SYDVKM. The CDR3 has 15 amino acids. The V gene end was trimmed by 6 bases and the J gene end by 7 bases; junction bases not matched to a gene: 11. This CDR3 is CASSLPGQRGGELFF. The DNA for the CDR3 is TGTGCCAGCAGCCTTCCGGGACAGCGTGGCGGGGAGCTGTTTTTT.

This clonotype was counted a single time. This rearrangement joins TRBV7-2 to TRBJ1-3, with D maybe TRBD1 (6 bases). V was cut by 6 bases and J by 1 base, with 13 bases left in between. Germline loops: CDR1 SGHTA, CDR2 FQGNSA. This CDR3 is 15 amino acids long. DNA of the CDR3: TGTGCCAGCAGGGGGGGGCAGAAGTCTGGAAACACCATATATTTT. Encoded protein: CASRGGQKSGNTIYF.

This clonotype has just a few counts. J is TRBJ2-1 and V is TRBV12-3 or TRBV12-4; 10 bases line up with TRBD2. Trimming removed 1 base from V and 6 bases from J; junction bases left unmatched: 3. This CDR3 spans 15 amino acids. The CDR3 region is CASSLGRLAGNEQFF. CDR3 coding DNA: TGTGCCAGCAGTTTAGGCAGACTAGCGGGCAATGAGCAGTTCTTC.

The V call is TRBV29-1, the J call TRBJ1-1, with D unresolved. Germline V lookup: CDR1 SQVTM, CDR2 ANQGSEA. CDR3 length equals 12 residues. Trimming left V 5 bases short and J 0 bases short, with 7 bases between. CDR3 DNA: TGCAGCGTTCCGACGATGAACACTGAAGCTTTCTTT. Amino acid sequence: CSVPTMNTEAFF.

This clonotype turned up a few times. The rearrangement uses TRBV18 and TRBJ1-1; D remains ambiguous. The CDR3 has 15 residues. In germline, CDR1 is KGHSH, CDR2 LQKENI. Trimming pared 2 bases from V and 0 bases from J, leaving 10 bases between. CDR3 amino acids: CASSPYPAVNTEAFF. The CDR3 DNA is TGTGCCAGCTCACCATATCCGGCGGTGAACACTGAAGCTTTCTTT.

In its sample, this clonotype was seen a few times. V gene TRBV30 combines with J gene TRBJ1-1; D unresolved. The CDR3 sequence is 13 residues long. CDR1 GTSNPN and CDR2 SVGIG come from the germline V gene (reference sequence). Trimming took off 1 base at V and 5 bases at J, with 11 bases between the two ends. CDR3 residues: CAWSEQTVTEAFF. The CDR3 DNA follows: TGTGCCTGGAGTGAACAGACTGTGACTGAAGCTTTCTTT.

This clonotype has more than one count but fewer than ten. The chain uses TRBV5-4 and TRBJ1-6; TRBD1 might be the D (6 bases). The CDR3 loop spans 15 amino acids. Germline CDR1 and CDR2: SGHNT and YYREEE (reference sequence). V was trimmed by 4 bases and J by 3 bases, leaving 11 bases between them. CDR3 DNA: TGTGCCAGCAGCCCGCAGGGGAACTATAATTCACCCCTCCACTTT. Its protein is CASSPQGNYNSPLHF.

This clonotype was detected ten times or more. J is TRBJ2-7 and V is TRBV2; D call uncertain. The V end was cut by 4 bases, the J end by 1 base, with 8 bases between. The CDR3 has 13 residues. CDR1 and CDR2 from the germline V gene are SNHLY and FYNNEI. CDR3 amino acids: CASSVAGSYEQYF. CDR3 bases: TGTGCCAGCAGTGTTGCAGGTTCCTACGAGCAGTACTTC.

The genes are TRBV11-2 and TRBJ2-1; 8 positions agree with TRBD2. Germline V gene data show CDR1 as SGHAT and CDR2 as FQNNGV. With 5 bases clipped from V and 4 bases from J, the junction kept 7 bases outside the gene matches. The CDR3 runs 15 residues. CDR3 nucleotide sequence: TGTGCCAGCAGCCCGGGAGGGGGAACTTACAATGAGCAGTTCTTC. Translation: CASSPGGGTYNEQFF.

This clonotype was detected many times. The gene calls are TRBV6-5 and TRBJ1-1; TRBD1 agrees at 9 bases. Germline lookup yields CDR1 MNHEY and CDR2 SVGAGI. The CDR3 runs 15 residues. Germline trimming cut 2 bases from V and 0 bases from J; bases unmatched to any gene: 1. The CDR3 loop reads CASSYRQGVNTEAFF. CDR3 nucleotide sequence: TGTGCCAGCAGTTACCGACAGGGGGTGAACACTGAAGCTTTCTTT.

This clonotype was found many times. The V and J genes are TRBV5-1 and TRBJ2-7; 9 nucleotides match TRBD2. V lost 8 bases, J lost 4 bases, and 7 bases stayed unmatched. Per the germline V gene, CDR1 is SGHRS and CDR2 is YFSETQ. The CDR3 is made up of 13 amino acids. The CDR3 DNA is TGCGCCAGGTTTGGGACTAGCTGGTACGAGCAGTACTTC. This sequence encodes CARFGTSWYEQYF.